This entry features one T cell receptor (beta chain) sequence. The target antigen is unknown. The PCR contained 60 Vbeta and 13 Jbeta primers. The method was immunoSEQ multiplex PCR; TCRdb's version includes in-frame clones alone and lacks a portion of them. The sample holds under 150,000 clones, nearly 80% seen once. The entry originates in a study of cytomegalovirus exposure and HLA in healthy donors. Overall study context: A previous analysis identified approximately 120 million unique TCR beta sequences derived from 180 million or so T cells.

The germline V gene has CDR1 LGHNA and CDR2 YSLEER. J was trimmed by 16 bases and V by 0 bases; bases with no gene match: 9. This CDR3 spans 14 amino acids. Points from the study as a whole: Reportedly, cytomegalovirus status was diagnosed with high sensitivity and specificity. In a later analysis, HLA-associated TCR beta chains were more clonally expanded than equally common others.

Sequenced material: PBMCs. This TCR was sampled from a male donor in good health and CMV-seronegative. V is TRBV4-3 and J is TRBJ2-1; the match to TRBD1 covers 10 bases. CDR3 DNA sequence: TGCGCCAGCAGCCAAGATGGGGGGGGGACAGGGGAATTCTTC. As protein: CASSQDGGGTGEFF.